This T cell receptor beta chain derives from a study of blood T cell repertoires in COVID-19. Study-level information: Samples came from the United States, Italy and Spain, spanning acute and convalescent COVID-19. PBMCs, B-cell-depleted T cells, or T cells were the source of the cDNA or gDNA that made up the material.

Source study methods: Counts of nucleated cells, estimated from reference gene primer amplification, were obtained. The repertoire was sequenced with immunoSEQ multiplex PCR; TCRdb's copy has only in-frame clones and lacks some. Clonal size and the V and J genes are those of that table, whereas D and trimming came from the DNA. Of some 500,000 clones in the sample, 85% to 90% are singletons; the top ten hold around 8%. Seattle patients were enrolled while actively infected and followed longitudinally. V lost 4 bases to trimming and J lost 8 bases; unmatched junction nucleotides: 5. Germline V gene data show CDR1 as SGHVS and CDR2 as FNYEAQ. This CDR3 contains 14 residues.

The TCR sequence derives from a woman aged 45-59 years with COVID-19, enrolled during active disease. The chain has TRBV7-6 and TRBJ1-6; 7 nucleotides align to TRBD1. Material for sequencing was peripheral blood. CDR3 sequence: CASSYDRVYSPLHF. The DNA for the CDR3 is TGTGCCAGCAGCTATGACAGGGTTTATTCACCCCTCCACTTT.